These 24 T cell receptor beta chains share one sample of origin, sequenced in a study of control samples from healthy donors and cancer patients. Measured with immunoSEQ multiplex PCR; TCRdb has only the in-frame clones, and not every one. Here the sample spans under 200,000 clones, approximately 96% being singletons. Sequenced: blood. The receptors here all came from a middle-aged woman in good health.

Only one count was recorded for this clone. This chain joins TRBV5-5 and TRBJ1-1; a possible D gene is TRBD1 (5 bases). Trimming took 4 bases from V and 3 from J, leaving 13 bases between them. The CDR3 sequence is 14 residues long. The germline V gene has CDR1 SGHKS and CDR2 YYEKEE (reference sequence). The DNA of the CDR3 is TGTGCCAGCAGCCCCCAGGGTGGTGACACTGAAGCTTTCTTT. Translation gives CASSPQGGDTEAFF.

The V gene is TRBV11-3, the J gene TRBJ1-1, with a tentative D call TRBD1 (5 bases). This CDR3 spans 15 amino acids. Trimming left V 4 bases short and J 1 base short, with 13 bases between. Germline assignment: CDR1 SGHNT and CDR2 YENEEA. CDR3 sequence: CASSWLDSRNTEAFF. DNA of the CDR3: TGTGCCAGCAGCTGGCTCGACAGCCGGAACACTGAAGCTTTCTTT.

V is TRBV19 and J is TRBJ2-3; 8 bases are shared with TRBD1. Germline V gene lookup returns CDR1 LNHDA and CDR2 SQIVND (reference sequence). The CDR3 is 15 residues long. The junction had 9 bases not matched to a gene; V was cut back by 6 bases and J by 4 bases. CDR3 loop: CASREGQGAADTQYF. The DNA for the CDR3 is TGTGCCAGTAGGGAGGGGCAGGGGGCCGCAGATACGCAGTATTTT.

The V call is TRBV15, the J call TRBJ1-5; D uncertain. The CDR3 is 16 residues long. The V gene's germline CDR1 is LNHNV and CDR2 YYDKDF (reference sequence). With 0 bases removed from V and 2 bases from J, the gap between germline ends came to 11 bases. The CDR3, as DNA: TGTGCCACCAGCAGAGATGGAAGGGCTGGCAATCAGCCCCAGCATTTT. This codes for CATSRDGRAGNQPQHF.

The chain employs TRBV2 and TRBJ1-2, with 9 bases matching TRBD1. The germline V gene has CDR1 SNHLY and CDR2 FYNNEI. The J segment lost 7 bases and the V segment lost 6 bases, leaving 3 bases of the junction unmatched. The CDR3 extends over 12 amino acids. The CDR3 nucleotides are TGTGCCAGCAGGGAACAGGGGGCTGGCTACACCTTC. Residues: CASREQGAGYTF.

The chain uses TRBV5-1 and TRBJ2-7; TRBD1 might be the D (6 bases). Germline values: CDR1 SGHRS, CDR2 YFSETQ. V was clipped by 7 bases and J by 6 bases, with 17 bases between them. CDR3 length: 13 amino acids. The CDR3 nucleotides are TGCGCCAGCTCTGGCAGGGGTTTGGGCGAGCAGTACTTC. This translates into CASSGRGLGEQYF.

The chain is built from TRBV6-5 and TRBJ1-5; the match to TRBD1 covers 9 bases. Germline-derived CDR1 and CDR2 are MNHEY and SVGAGI. This CDR3 region has 15 residues. The V and J ends lost 8 bases and 1 base, in that order; junction bases with no gene match: 6. CDR3: CASEWGTGSNQPQHF. The CDR3 DNA sequence: TGTGCCAGCGAATGGGGGACAGGGAGCAATCAGCCCCAGCATTTT.

CDR3: CASSVEGVSGNTIYF. The CDR3 nucleotides read TGTGCCAGCAGCGTAGAAGGGGTCTCTGGAAACACCATATATTTT. This rearrangement joins TRBV9 to TRBJ1-3, with D perhaps TRBD1 (5 bases). CDR3 size: 15 residues. V shed 0 bases and J shed 0 bases, with 7 bases lying between them. CDR1 SGDLS and CDR2 YYNGEE come from the germline V gene.

The rearrangement uses TRBV5-4 and TRBJ2-3; no clear D gene. The CDR3 contains 16 residues. V was clipped by 3 bases and J by 0 bases, with 14 bases between them. Germline V gives CDR1 SGHNT, CDR2 YYREEE (reference sequence). The CDR3 DNA reads TGTGCCAGCAGCTCACTTACGGAAGCTAGCACAGATACGCAGTATTTT. Translating it yields CASSSLTEASTDTQYF.

The chain is built from TRBV11-2 and TRBJ1-1, with TRBD1 as a possible D gene (6 bases). CDR3 length: 15 amino acids. Germline V gene data show CDR1 as SGHAT and CDR2 as FQNNGV. Trimming cost V 5 bases and J 4 bases, with 17 bases left between them. The DNA of the CDR3 is TGTGCCAGCAGCCTTACACAGGGTTCCGTCACTGAAGCTTTCTTT. Its protein is CASSLTQGSVTEAFF. The whole variable domain, remainder taken from reference TRBV11-2 and TRBJ1-1, is EAGVAQSPRYKIIEKRQSVAFWCNPISGHATLYWYQQILGQGPKLLIQFQNNGVVDDSQLPKDRFSAERLKGVDSTLKIQPAKLEDSAVYLCASSLTQGSVTEAFFGQGTRLTVV.

In its sample, this clone was seen once. This sequence joins TRBV27 and TRBJ1-5; 7 bases fit TRBD1. The CDR3 runs to 14 residues. CDR1 MNHEY and CDR2 SMNVEV come from the germline V gene (reference sequence). V trimming: 2 bases; J trimming: 5 bases; junction bases outside the gene matches: 3. The DNA of the CDR3 is TGTGCCAGCAGTTTAGGGCAGGGGGATCAGCCCCAGCATTTT. Protein sequence: CASSLGQGDQPQHF.

The V call is TRBV11-3, the J call TRBJ2-7; 9 positions match TRBD1. Trimming took 1 base from V and 2 from J; bases not matched to a gene: 3. CDR1 is SGHNT, CDR2 YENEEA, per germline. This CDR3 region has 15 residues. The CDR3 reads CASSLGTGVPYEQYF. The DNA for the CDR3 is TGTGCCAGCAGCTTAGGGACAGGGGTTCCCTACGAGCAGTACTTC. The entire variable domain, with the rest obtained from reference TRBV11-3 and TRBJ2-7, is as follows: EAGVVQSPRYKIIEKKQPVAFWCNPISGHNTLYWYLQNLGQGPELLIRYENEEAVDDSQLPKDRFSAERLKGVDSTLKIQPAELGDSAVYLCASSLGTGVPYEQYFGPGTRLTVT.

This chain links TRBV9 with TRBJ1-1; 8 positions agree with TRBD1. The CDR3 length is 14 residues. V shed 5 bases and J 4 bases; nucleotides not matched to a gene: 7. Germline V gives CDR1 SGDLS, CDR2 YYNGEE. CDR3 sequence reads: CASSDRGLATEAFF. The CDR3 region has the DNA TGTGCCAGCAGTGACAGGGGTTTGGCCACTGAAGCTTTCTTT. Full variable domain (remainder filled in from reference TRBV9 and TRBJ1-1): DSGVTQTPKHLITATGQRVTLRCSPRSGDLSVYWYQQSLDQGLQFLIQYYNGEERAKGNILERFSAQQFPDLHSELNLSSLELGDSALYFCASSDRGLATEAFFGQGTRLTVV.

The chain joins TRBV30 to TRBJ1-3; 8 bases agree with TRBD1. CDR3 length: 15 residues. The ends lost 5 bases at V and 0 bases at J; junction bases unmatched: 6. Germline V gene data show CDR1 as GTSNPN and CDR2 as SVGIG (reference sequence). This CDR3 reads CAWSRTGSSGNTIYF. The CDR3 DNA follows: TGTGCCTGGTCGCGGACAGGGAGCTCTGGAAACACCATATATTTT. The full variable domain, its missing parts supplied by reference TRBV30 and TRBJ1-3, is SQTIHQWPATLVQPVGSPLSLECTVEGTSNPNLYWYRQAAGRGLQLLFYSVGIGQISSEVPQNLSASRPQDRQFILSSKKLLLSDSGFYLCAWSRTGSSGNTIYFGEGSWLTVV.

This rearrangement joins TRBV5-6 to TRBJ1-3, with 7 bases that match TRBD1. CDR3 length equals 16 residues. J gave up 0 bases and V 0 bases, and 3 bases lay outside the gene matches. The germline V gene encodes CDR1 SGHDT and CDR2 YYEEEE. The CDR3 here is CASSLVGTDSGNTIYF. The DNA for the CDR3 is TGTGCCAGCAGCTTGGTGGGGACAGACTCTGGAAACACCATATATTTT.

The chain has TRBV29-1 and TRBJ1-4, with D unclear. The germline V gene encodes CDR1 SQVTM and CDR2 ANQGSEA. The ends were cut back, 5 bases at V and 6 bases at J, with 13 bases in the middle. The CDR3 consists of 13 residues. CDR3: CSVTGREDEKLFF. In DNA form, the CDR3 reads TGCAGCGTTACGGGGAGGGAGGATGAAAAACTGTTTTTT.

The chain uses TRBV19 and TRBJ1-2; 10 bases map to TRBD1. Germline V gene data show CDR1 as LNHDA and CDR2 as SQIVND (reference sequence). The ends lost 7 bases at V and 8 bases at J; junction bases unmatched: 10. The CDR3 has 14 residues. The CDR3, as DNA: TGTGCCAGTACTTACCTGGGGACAGGGGTGGGCTACACCTTC. This translates into CASTYLGTGVGYTF.

This chain joins TRBV19 and TRBJ1-1; D might be TRBD1 (6 bases). The V end lost 2 bases, the J end lost 8 bases, and 15 bases lay between the germline ends. Germline values: CDR1 LNHDA, CDR2 SQIVND (reference sequence). CDR3 size: 14 residues. This CDR3 is CASSIKGRTVEAFF. Written as DNA, the CDR3 is TGTGCCAGTAGTATAAAAGGGAGGACAGTAGAAGCTTTCTTT.

The chain employs TRBV19 and TRBJ2-5; 7 bases agree with TRBD2. CDR1 LNHDA and CDR2 SQIVND come from the germline V gene (reference sequence). J was trimmed by 5 bases and V by 6 bases; bases with no gene match: 6. The CDR3 runs to 13 residues. CDR3 residues: CASRGGSGETQYF. The CDR3 DNA is TGTGCCAGTAGGGGCGGGAGCGGCGAGACCCAGTACTTC.

The chain combines TRBV7-3 with TRBJ1-3; 7 bases agree with TRBD1. The V gene end was trimmed by 5 bases and the J gene end by 2 bases; junction bases not matched to a gene: 9. The germline V gene has CDR1 SGHTA and CDR2 FQGTGA. The CDR3 has 16 amino acids. CDR3 nucleotides: TGTGCCAGCAGCCCGAACAGGGGTACCCCTGGAAACACCATATATTTT. This translates into CASSPNRGTPGNTIYF.

This clone was detected only a few times. The chain links TRBV27 to TRBJ1-2; weak D call: TRBD1 (6 bases). Deletions cut 4 bases from V and 1 base from J, with 10 bases between. CDR3 size: 14 residues. Germline V lookup: CDR1 MNHEY, CDR2 SMNVEV (reference sequence). CDR3 region: CASSSWDNNYGYTF. DNA of the CDR3: TGTGCCAGCAGTTCATGGGACAATAACTATGGCTACACCTTC.

The chain has TRBV19 and TRBJ2-7, with 9 positions matching TRBD1. Unmatched junction bases numbered 9, after V lost 5 bases and J lost 4 bases. Germline CDR1 reads LNHDA; CDR2 reads SQIVND (reference sequence). This CDR3 has 15 residues. The CDR3 nucleotides are TGTGCCAGTAGTTTATGGACAGGGGTGCAGTACGAGCAGTACTTC. It is translated as CASSLWTGVQYEQYF.

The chain combines TRBV10-3 with TRBJ1-1; D is ambiguous. The germline V gene has CDR1 ENHRY and CDR2 SYGVKD. The CDR3 has 12 residues. Trimming pared 3 bases from V and 1 base from J, leaving 3 bases between. CDR3 in amino acids: CAISETNTEAFF. The CDR3 DNA is TGTGCCATCAGTGAAACGAACACTGAAGCTTTCTTT.

The J gene is TRBJ1-2, the V gene TRBV2; D remains ambiguous. CDR1 SNHLY and CDR2 FYNNEI come from the germline V gene. The CDR3 has 11 amino acids. V lost 4 bases to trimming and J lost 5 bases, with 5 bases between them. In DNA form, the CDR3 reads TGTGCCAGCAGTGCCGAGTATGGCTACACCTTC. Translated: CASSAEYGYTF.